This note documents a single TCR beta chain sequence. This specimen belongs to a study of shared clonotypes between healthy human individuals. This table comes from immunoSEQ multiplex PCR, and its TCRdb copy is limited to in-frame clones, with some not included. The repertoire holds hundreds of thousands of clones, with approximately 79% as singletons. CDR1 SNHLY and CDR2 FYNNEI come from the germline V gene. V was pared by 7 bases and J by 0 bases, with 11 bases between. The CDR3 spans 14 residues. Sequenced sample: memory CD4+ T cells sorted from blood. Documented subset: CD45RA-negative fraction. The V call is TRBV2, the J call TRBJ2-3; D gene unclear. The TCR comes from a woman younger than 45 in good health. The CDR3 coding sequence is TGTGCCAGCAAGGTTGTAGGGAGCACAGATACGCAGTATTTT. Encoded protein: CASKVVGSTDTQYF.